Here is one T cell receptor beta chain with its context. What it binds is unknown. The length of the CDR3 is 13 residues. Trimming took 7 bases from V and 1 from J, leaving 13 bases between them. Germline CDR1 and CDR2: GTSNPN and SVGIG (reference sequence). The sample is drawn from a study of cytomegalovirus exposure and HLA in healthy donors. Turning to the study itself: Among the 300 to 400 donors who were genotyped, about 86% fell in the genetic ancestry cluster that is associated with self-reported Caucasian donors. Study-wide findings and caveats: What TCR beta sequences reportedly achieved was accurate prediction of HLA-A and HLA-B alleles in most subjects. A reported reduction in N-insertions relative to the approximately 690-donor mean was seen in an Asian-associated ancestry cluster in a later analysis. Prior analysis indicated that the majority of TCR beta V segments exhibited productivity approximately 90% or approximately 30% of the time.

In the PCR, 60 Vbeta and 13 Jbeta primers were used. The method was immunoSEQ multiplex PCR; TCRdb's version includes in-frame clones alone and lacks a portion of them. The sample lists 100,000 to 150,000 clones; nearly 85% were seen once. Source material: PBMCs. The chain has TRBV30 and TRBJ2-5; a possible D gene is TRBD1 (6 bases). This clonotype originated in a boy aged 10-17 years in good health and CMV-seronegative. The CDR3 spells CAYARDTQETQYF. The CDR3 DNA follows: TGTGCCTATGCACGGGACACCCAAGAGACCCAGTACTTC. The full variable domain, completed using reference TRBV30 and TRBJ2-5, is SQTIHQWPATLVQPVGSPLSLECTVEGTSNPNLYWYRQAAGRGLQLLFYSVGIGQISSEVPQNLSASRPQDRQFILSSKKLLLSDSGFYLCAYARDTQETQYFGPGTRLLVL.